One T cell receptor beta chain is described in this entry. What it recognizes is unknown. This entry is derived from a study of shared clonotypes between healthy human individuals. Whole-study findings and limits: Among the subsets, naive ones generally showed larger estimated richness than memory ones. Shared clonotypes: 4.5% to 5% naive CD4, around 3.5% naive CD8, roughly 2.2% memory CD4, over 0.3% memory CD8.

Sorted subsets were amplified in replicate PCRs using around 220 ng DNA, approximately 30,000 T cell genomes. The protocol was immunoSEQ multiplex PCR, while the TCRdb copy is restricted to in-frame clones and leaves out a portion. The table includes about 2 million clones, around 96% detected once. Naivety among CD8 cells was defined by CD45RO negativity and positive CCR7 selection, thereby excluding terminally differentiated effector memory CD45RA+ cells. Deletions cut 2 bases from V and 1 base from J, with 15 bases between. The CDR3 extends over 17 amino acids. Germline V gene data show CDR1 as SGHDT and CDR2 as YYEEEE.

The sequence was collected from a young man in good health. The V call is TRBV5-6, the J call TRBJ2-2; D possibly corresponds to TRBD2 (5 bases). Sequenced material: naive CD8+ T cells sorted from blood. The CDR3 loop is CASSFVEAELNTGELFF. CDR3 bases: TGTGCCAGCAGCTTCGTGGAAGCGGAGTTGAACACCGGGGAGCTGTTTTTT. The whole variable domain, remainder taken from reference TRBV5-6 and TRBJ2-2, is DAGVTQSPTHLIKTRGQQVTLRCSPKSGHDTVSWYQQALGQGPQFIFQYYEEEERQRGNFPDRFSGHQFPNYSSELNVNALLLGDSALYLCASSFVEAELNTGELFFGEGSRLTVL.